These 7 T cell receptor beta chains share one sample of origin, sequenced in a study of cytomegalovirus exposure and HLA in healthy donors. Researchers ran the PCR with 60 Vbeta and 13 Jbeta primers. Generated by immunoSEQ multiplex PCR, the TCRdb table keeps only in-frame clones and is missing some. The repertoire holds more than 75,000 clones, with about four fifths as singletons. The sample was PBMCs. Every receptor here comes from a woman aged 40 to 50 in good health and CMV-seronegative.

This clone was observed a handful of times. The chain joins TRBV5-1 to TRBJ2-3; 14 nucleotides match TRBD2. The CDR3 runs 16 residues. Germline trimming cut 9 bases from V and 3 bases from J; bases unmatched to any gene: 9. Germline V CDR1 and CDR2: SGHRS, YFSETQ. CDR3 sequence reads: CATRRTSGGPTDTQYF. CDR3 nucleotides: TGCGCCACCAGAAGGACTAGCGGGGGGCCTACAGATACGCAGTATTTT.

The J gene is TRBJ2-2, the V gene TRBV6-1; TRBD1 agrees at 7 bases. This CDR3 contains 16 residues. V shed 2 bases and J 4 bases; nucleotides not matched to a gene: 7. Germline CDR1 is MNHNS and CDR2 is SASEGT. CDR3 protein: CASSEFDRAITGELFF. The CDR3 DNA is TGTGCCAGCAGTGAATTCGACAGGGCGATCACCGGGGAGCTGTTTTTT.

The chain is built from TRBV29-1 and TRBJ1-2; no reliable D call. V lost 3 bases and J 8 bases, leaving 16 bases between the germline ends. The CDR3 spans 13 residues. Germline V CDR1 and CDR2: SQVTM, ANQGSEA. CDR3 sequence reads: CSVDRQAPEGYTF. CDR3 DNA: TGCAGCGTTGATAGGCAGGCCCCCGAGGGCTACACCTTC.

The chain joins TRBV19 to TRBJ1-5; TRBD1 agrees at 7 bases. Germline V gives CDR1 LNHDA, CDR2 SQIVND (reference sequence). Unmatched junction bases numbered 12, after V lost 4 bases and J lost 9 bases. The CDR3 is made up of 15 amino acids. CDR3 protein: CASSKGQESLRPQHF. The CDR3 nucleotides are TGTGCCAGTAGTAAAGGACAGGAGAGCCTCCGGCCCCAGCATTTT.

The V call is TRBV9, the J call TRBJ1-3; no clear D. CDR1 and CDR2 (germline): SGDLS, YYNGEE. With 3 bases removed from V and 1 base from J, the gap between germline ends came to 17 bases. The CDR3 totals 17 residues. The CDR3 region has the DNA TGTGCCAGCAGCGCCCTCGCCTCACCACAGTCTGGAAACACCATATATTTT. It specifies CASSALASPQSGNTIYF.

This sequence joins TRBV30 and TRBJ1-1; 8 bases are shared with TRBD1. Trimming removed 7 bases from V and 9 bases from J; junction bases left unmatched: 13. This CDR3 comprises 13 residues. The V gene's germline CDR1 is GTSNPN and CDR2 SVGIG (reference sequence). The DNA for the CDR3 is TGTGCCTCGTATTGGACAGGGTTGCTACAAGCTTTCTTT. This encodes CASYWTGLLQAFF.

The chain carries TRBV4-3 and TRBJ2-5; D might be TRBD2 (6 bases). Trimming shortened V by 0 bases and J by 5 bases, and 13 bases separated the two germline ends. The CDR3 totals 15 residues. CDR1 LGHNA and CDR2 YSLEER come from the germline V gene. CDR3 DNA: TGCGCCAGCAGCCAAGATTATGGGGCGGGGGAGACCCAGTACTTC. It translates to CASSQDYGAGETQYF.